This T cell receptor (beta chain) emerged from a study of early T cells in non-severe SARS-CoV-2 infection. Study details: RNA in bulk from unsorted whole blood was sequenced, and chains were unpaired. Study findings and constraints: VDJdb-based annotation leaned toward anti-spike CD8 responses and missed private and CD4 specificities.

The length of the CDR3 is 14 residues. V was shortened by 6 bases and J by 0 bases, with 12 bases between the two germline ends. Germline loops: CDR1 DFQATT, CDR2 SNEGSKA (reference sequence). In its sample, this clonotype was seen many times. Its target is not known. Unique molecular identifiers tagged individual cDNA molecules. TCRdb ran MiXCR on the 5' RACE reads and lists one entry per CDR3 protein. The sample lists roughly 63,000 distinct CDR3 sequences, about an eighth occurring once. This chain joins TRBV20-1 and TRBJ2-1; D may be TRBD1 or TRBD2 (5 bases each). The sequenced material came from whole blood. This sequence was found in an adult who was a healthcare worker with PCR-confirmed SARS-CoV-2 infection or an uninfected control (not recorded which). The CDR3 DNA reads as TGCAGTGCGCACGGGGCGAGCTCCTACAATGAGCAGTTCTTC. Its translation: CSAHGASSYNEQFF.